Below, one TCR beta chain is given with its context. Germline V gives CDR1 MNHEY, CDR2 SVGEGT. V was pared by 6 bases and J by 6 bases, with 21 bases between. The CDR3 covers 16 residues. The sample comes from a study of blood T cell repertoires in COVID-19. Assay used: immunoSEQ multiplex PCR; TCRdb lists only in-frame clones, some missing. Among roughly 250,000 clones listed, around 85% were seen once. Enrollment of patients from Seattle took place during active infection, with longitudinal follow-up. Input material: peripheral blood. The chain employs TRBV6-2 or TRBV6-3 and TRBJ2-1; D is possibly TRBD2 (5 bases). This receptor was obtained from a human donor with COVID-19, enrolled during active disease. The donor label of this sample is uncertain. CDR3 DNA: TGTGCCAGCAGCACGAGTTGGACTCTAGATCTCAATGAGCAGTTCTTC. Residues: CASSTSWTLDLNEQFF.